The 19 T cell receptor beta chains below come from one sample, sequenced in a study of Tregs in tolerant kidney transplant recipients (dated by TCRdb to between 2018 and 2021). The library was produced with the immunoSEQ multiplex PCR assay. TCRdb mirrors the immuneACCESS table, restricted to in-frame sequences. Some clones are absent from its copies; in checked studies, under half trace to an unresolved V gene, and the reason for the others is unknown. This sample has approximately 69,000 clones in its table, and approximately 88% of those were observed once. 0.35% to 0.5% of the sample is taken by the ten largest. The meaning of the sample's time point label: blood sample drawn before combined kidney and bone marrow transplant. This sample comprised CD4+ T cells from blood, obtained before the transplant. All receptors derive from a human donor who received a combined kidney and bone marrow transplant.

The gene calls are TRBV5-1 and TRBJ2-1; 9 bases line up with TRBD2. This CDR3 has 17 amino acids. Per germline, CDR1 SGHRS and CDR2 YFSETQ. Unmatched junction bases numbered 8, after V lost 3 bases and J lost 1 base. The DNA of the CDR3 is TGCGCCAGCAGCTCAGGACTAGCGCTTGCTTCCTACAATGAGCAGTTCTTC. It yields the protein CASSSGLALASYNEQFF.

The V call is TRBV11-2, the J call TRBJ2-2, with D possibly TRBD1 on 5 matching bases. CDR3 length equals 16 residues. CDR1 SGHAT and CDR2 FQNNGV come from the germline V gene. The V end lost 1 base, the J end lost 3 bases, and 12 bases lay between the germline ends. CDR3 sequence (DNA): TGTGCCAGCAGCTTAGCTTGGCAGGGTGACACCGGGGAGCTGTTTTTT. Encoded protein: CASSLAWQGDTGELFF.

The chain recombines TRBV11-1 with TRBJ1-2, with TRBD1 matching 9 bases. Germline lookup yields CDR1 SGHAT and CDR2 FQDESV (reference sequence). The ends lost 8 bases at V and 5 bases at J; junction bases unmatched: 3. This CDR3 is built from 12 residues. In nucleotides, the CDR3 is TGTGCCAGCGGCGGGACAGGGTATGGCTACACCTTC. Protein: CASGGTGYGYTF.

This sequence joins TRBV5-6 and TRBJ2-7, with 8 nucleotides matching TRBD2. Germline V CDR1 and CDR2: SGHDT, YYEEEE. The CDR3 consists of 15 residues. V lost 0 bases and J lost 5; bases outside the gene matches: 7. Here the CDR3 DNA reads TGTGCCAGCAGCTTGGGGAGCGGGAGAGGCGACGAGCAGTACTTC. Encoded protein: CASSLGSGRGDEQYF.

The V call is TRBV10-3, the J call TRBJ2-7; 9 bases align to TRBD1. Germline assignment: CDR1 ENHRY and CDR2 SYGVKD. This CDR3 has 11 residues. J was trimmed by 5 bases and V by 10 bases; bases with no gene match: 3. The CDR3 DNA reads TGTGCCACACAGGGGGCTCACGAGCAGTACTTC. Protein product: CATQGAHEQYF.

The rearrangement uses TRBV29-1 and TRBJ2-7; 9 bases fit TRBD2. The germline V gene encodes CDR1 SQVTM and CDR2 ANQGSEA. The CDR3 totals 16 residues. Trimming at V came to 0 bases and at J to 2 bases, leaving 8 bases not matched to a gene. CDR3 sequence (DNA): TGCAGCGTTGAAGAAGGGGGCGGGAGGGCCCCCTACGAGCAGTACTTC. It specifies CSVEEGGGRAPYEQYF.

The chain is built from TRBV28 and TRBJ1-2; 7 positions agree with TRBD1. Germline V gene sequence: CDR1 MDHEN, CDR2 SYDVKM. The CDR3 extends over 13 amino acids. With 9 bases clipped from V and 7 bases from J, the junction kept 11 bases outside the gene matches. The CDR3 reads CASDRAFSSGYTF. CDR3 nucleotide sequence: TGTGCCAGTGACAGGGCCTTTTCCTCTGGCTACACCTTC.

This sequence joins TRBV5-1 and TRBJ2-1; 11 bases are a match to TRBD2. Germline V gene lookup returns CDR1 SGHRS and CDR2 YFSETQ. The CDR3 spans 15 residues. V lost 4 bases, J lost 4 bases, and 4 bases stayed unmatched. CDR3 region: CASSETSGSYNEQFF. The CDR3 region has the DNA TGCGCCAGCAGCGAAACTAGCGGGAGTTACAATGAGCAGTTCTTC.

The chain links TRBV28 to TRBJ2-1; perhaps TRBD2 as D (6 bases). Germline V gives CDR1 MDHEN, CDR2 SYDVKM. The CDR3 sequence is 13 residues long. The germline V and J ends were trimmed by 7 bases and 9 bases, with 16 bases remaining between them. CDR3 nucleotides: TGTGCCAGCACCGTCGGCAGGGAGGTTGAGCAGTTCTTC. It specifies CASTVGREVEQFF.

The V call is TRBV29-1, the J call TRBJ2-5, with D unclear. Per germline, CDR1 SQVTM and CDR2 ANQGSEA. V dropped 3 bases and J dropped 1 base, with 9 bases sitting between them. The CDR3 loop spans 13 amino acids. In DNA form, the CDR3 reads TGCAGCGTTGAGGAGTCCTTCCAAGAGACCCAGTACTTC. Its translation is CSVEESFQETQYF.

V is TRBV7-3 and J is TRBJ2-2; 7 bases agree with TRBD1. The CDR3 extends over 15 amino acids. J was trimmed by 6 bases and V by 1 base; bases with no gene match: 5. Per germline, CDR1 SGHTA and CDR2 FQGTGA. CDR3 nucleotide sequence: TGTGCCAGCAGCTTAAAGGGGCAGGGGGCCGGGGAGCTGTTTTTT. Translated: CASSLKGQGAGELFF.

V and J are TRBV29-1 and TRBJ2-3, with a tentative D call TRBD2 (5 bases). V was clipped by 7 bases and J by 5 bases, with 13 bases between them. Germline values: CDR1 SQVTM, CDR2 ANQGSEA. CDR3 length equals 12 residues. DNA for the CDR3: TGCAGCGGCGGAGCGGACGGAGATACGCAGTATTTT. It specifies CSGGADGDTQYF.

The gene calls are TRBV7-8 and TRBJ2-2; D is undetermined. The germline V gene has CDR1 SGHVS and CDR2 FQNEAQ. Trimming took off 2 bases at V and 3 bases at J, with 7 bases between the two ends. There are 14 residues in the CDR3. The CDR3 DNA is TGTGCCAGCAGCTTACTCGGAGACACCGGGGAGCTGTTTTTT. It codes for CASSLLGDTGELFF.

The chain has TRBV27 and TRBJ2-7, with D maybe TRBD2 (6 bases). Trimming took off 6 bases at V and 2 bases at J, with 11 bases between the two ends. Germline CDR1 and CDR2: MNHEY and SMNVEV (reference sequence). The CDR3 contains 13 residues. CDR3 nucleotide sequence: TGTGCCAGCAGGGAGGGAGGTACCTACGAGCAGTACTTC. Protein sequence: CASREGGTYEQYF.

The J gene is TRBJ1-2, the V gene TRBV19, with 7 bases matching TRBD1. The CDR3 spans 13 residues. The trim removed 7 bases at V and 3 bases at J, leaving 5 bases unmatched. Germline V gene lookup returns CDR1 LNHDA and CDR2 SQIVND (reference sequence). The chain's CDR3 is CASNPGQDYGYTF. CDR3 nucleotides: TGTGCCAGTAACCCCGGACAGGACTATGGCTACACCTTC.

This rearrangement joins TRBV18 to TRBJ2-1; 9 bases map to TRBD2. The germline gives CDR1 KGHSH, CDR2 LQKENI. The CDR3 is 15 residues long. Germline trimming cut 5 bases from V and 4 bases from J; bases unmatched to any gene: 6. The CDR3 sequence is CASSAGTSNYNEQFF. The CDR3 DNA reads TGTGCCAGCTCAGCAGGGACTAGCAATTACAATGAGCAGTTCTTC. The full variable domain, in which reference TRBV18 and TRBJ2-1 provide the parts outside the CDR3, is NAGVMQNPRHLVRRRGQEARLRCSPMKGHSHVYWYRQLPEEGLKFMVYLQKENIIDESGMPKERFSAEFPKEGPSILRIQQVVRGDSAAYFCASSAGTSNYNEQFFGPGTRLTVL.

V gene TRBV6-6 combines with J gene TRBJ1-5; TRBD1 might be the D (6 bases). Germline V CDR1 and CDR2: MNHNY, SVGAGI (reference sequence). This CDR3 comprises 16 residues. Trimming took 7 bases from V and 0 from J, leaving 16 bases between them. CDR3 in DNA: TGTGCCAGCACCCAGGACAGTCCGTATAGCAATCAGCCCCAGCATTTT. Its protein product is CASTQDSPYSNQPQHF.

The chain recombines TRBV2 with TRBJ2-5, with D hard to call. The CDR3 is 15 residues long. The V and J ends lost 3 bases and 3 bases respectively, with 14 bases between them. The V gene's germline CDR1 is SNHLY and CDR2 FYNNEI. CDR3 DNA sequence: TGTGCCAGCAGTGAGCAGGTGAAGTGGAAAGAGACCCAGTACTTC. Residues: CASSEQVKWKETQYF.

This chain uses TRBV9 with TRBJ2-1; D not resolved. Germline V gene sequence: CDR1 SGDLS, CDR2 YYNGEE. This CDR3 has 14 residues. The V end lost 0 bases, the J end lost 7 bases, and 11 bases lay between the germline ends. The DNA for the CDR3 is TGTGCCAGCAGCGTAGGCGCAGGCTATAATGAGCAGTTCTTC. It encodes CASSVGAGYNEQFF.